A single sample gave rise to the 16 T cell receptor beta chains below, sequenced in a study of T cell repertoires in cytomegalovirus infection. These receptors have no identified antigens. TCRdb re-called the reads with MiXCR, one entry per CDR3 protein. In the table there are approximately 1,000,000 distinct CDR3 sequences, approximately 30% of which are singletons. The material sequenced was cultured CD8+ T cells from PBMCs, taken from culture after CMV antigen stimulation. These receptors originate from a human donor in good health (CMV status not recorded). Some clones in this sample may be carry-over from other donors' samples.

On this clonotype itself: Relative to the germline gene, one junction end is altered; a read error may explain this. This CDR3 is CASSLGERGSTDTQYF. In nucleotides, the CDR3 is TGTGCTAGCAGCCTCGGGGAGCGGGGAAGCACAGATACGCAGTATTTT. This rearrangement joins TRBV7-6 to TRBJ2-3, with 7 bases lining up with TRBD2. The CDR3 consists of 16 residues. The germline V gene has CDR1 SGHVS and CDR2 FNYEAQ.

The rearrangement joins TRBV13 to TRBJ1-2, with D maybe TRBD1 (5 bases). This CDR3 has 16 residues. Between the trimmed V and J ends, which lost 3 bases and 5 bases, there was a span of 19 bases. Germline values: CDR1 PRHDT, CDR2 FYEKMQ (reference sequence). CDR3 nucleotide sequence: TGTGCCAGCAGCTTGGGGACTTCCCGAGGCAAATATGGCTACACCTTC. This codes for CASSLGTSRGKYGYTF.

This clonotype was counted many times. The chain has TRBV7-6 and TRBJ1-5; 7 nucleotides align to TRBD1. The V gene's germline CDR1 is SGHVS and CDR2 FNYEAQ. V was clipped by 5 bases and J by 4 bases; unmatched bases: 14. This CDR3 is 17 amino acids long. In DNA, the CDR3 is TGTGCCAGCAGCCCTCTCCCGACCGACAGGGTTAATCAGCCCCAGCATTTT. This gives the protein CASSPLPTDRVNQPQHF. The whole variable domain, remainder taken from reference TRBV7-6 and TRBJ1-5, is GAGVSQSPRYKVTKRGQDVALRCDPISGHVSLYWYRQALGQGPEFLTYFNYEAQQDKSGLPNDRFSAERPEGSISTLTIQRTEQRDSAMYRCASSPLPTDRVNQPQHFGDGTRLSIL.

This clonotype was counted between two and nine times. The rearrangement uses TRBV7-9 and TRBJ2-5, with TRBD2 matching over 13 bases. Germline-derived CDR1 and CDR2 are SEHNR and FQNEAQ (reference sequence). The CDR3 extends over 17 amino acids. V trimming: 5 bases; J trimming: 1 base; junction bases outside the gene matches: 7. The CDR3 nucleotides read TGTGCCAGCAGCCCAGGGACTAGCGGGATACCCCAAGAGACCCAGTACTTC. Its translation is CASSPGTSGIPQETQYF.

The chain links TRBV14 to TRBJ2-2; D remains ambiguous. V was shortened by 1 base and J by 3 bases, with 9 bases between the two germline ends. Per germline, CDR1 SGHDN and CDR2 FVKESK. The CDR3 has 15 amino acids. The CDR3 here is CASSQGGQYTGELFF. CDR3 DNA: TGTGCCAGCAGCCAAGGTGGTCAGTACACCGGGGAGCTGTTTTTT. Looking up the rest from reference TRBV14 and TRBJ2-2 gives the full variable domain: EAGVTQFPSHSVIEKGQTVTLRCDPISGHDNLYWYRRVMGKEIKFLLHFVKESKQDESGMPNNRFLAERTGGTYSTLKVQPAELEDSGVYFCASSQGGQYTGELFFGEGSRLTVL.

The V call is TRBV12-3 or TRBV12-4, the J call TRBJ2-1; no definite D call. With 4 bases removed from V and 3 bases from J, the gap between germline ends came to 13 bases. The CDR3 extends over 15 amino acids. Written as DNA, the CDR3 is TGTGCCAGCAGTTCCACGAGGAAGATCTACAATGAGCAGTTCTTC. It specifies CASSSTRKIYNEQFF.

This clonotype was detected only a few times. The chain combines TRBV4-1 with TRBJ2-1, with D perhaps TRBD1 (6 bases). Looked up from germline, CDR1 is MGHRA and CDR2 is YSYEKL. With 3 bases removed from V and 9 bases from J, the gap between germline ends came to 9 bases. The CDR3 is 12 residues long. CDR3 loop: CASSQGASEQFF. The DNA for the CDR3 is TGCGCCAGCAGCCAGGGGGCTAGTGAGCAGTTCTTC.

This clonotype has a handful of counts. The DNA for the CDR3 is TGTGCCAGCTCACCCGGGACAGGTAGCTCCTACGAGCAGTACGTC. It yields the protein CASSPGTGSSYEQYV. The genes are TRBV18 and TRBJ2-7; 8 bases align to TRBD1. The CDR3 is 15 amino acids. Germline V gene lookup returns CDR1 KGHSH and CDR2 LQKENI. V shed 3 bases and J 0 bases; nucleotides not matched to a gene: 4.

This clonotype was seen ten or more times. The chain employs TRBV10-3 and TRBJ1-1; 10 bases fit TRBD1. J was trimmed by 0 bases and V by 5 bases; bases with no gene match: 3. The CDR3 has 15 residues. The germline V gene has CDR1 ENHRY and CDR2 SYGVKD. CDR3 sequence reads: CAISKGQGVNTEAFF. The CDR3 DNA reads as TGTGCCATCAGTAAAGGACAGGGGGTGAACACTGAAGCTTTCTTT.

This clonotype was seen just once. A much bigger clone sits one base away, suggesting this may be a read error. Given the absence of the conserved phenylalanine or tryptophan at the CDR3 end, a read error is likely. CDR3 loop: CASSFSRDRGYNEQFY. The CDR3, as DNA: TGTGCCAGCAGTTTCTCTCGGGACAGGGGATACAATGAGCAGTTCTAC. V gene TRBV6-2 or TRBV6-3 combines with J gene TRBJ2-1, with 10 bases that match TRBD1. J lost 4 bases, V lost 4 bases, and 7 bases had no gene match. In germline, CDR1 is MNHEY, CDR2 SVGEGT. This CDR3 has 16 residues.

This chain links TRBV5-5 with TRBJ2-1; TRBD1 is a possible D gene (5 bases). V was pared by 0 bases and J by 8 bases, with 12 bases between. Per germline, CDR1 SGHKS and CDR2 YYEKEE (reference sequence). The CDR3 loop spans 14 amino acids. The CDR3 DNA sequence: TGTGCCAGCAGCTTGGTCAGGGTCGCGTATGAGCAGTTCTTC. This gives the protein CASSLVRVAYEQFF.

The chain combines TRBV6-5 with TRBJ1-2; unclear D gene. CDR1 and CDR2 from the germline V gene are MNHEY and SVGAGI. V was clipped by 4 bases and J by 5 bases, with 11 bases between them. This CDR3 is built from 13 residues. CDR3 nucleotides: TGTGCCAGCAGTTCCGCAAACCAGTATGGCTACACCTTC. As protein: CASSSANQYGYTF.

The chain links TRBV29-1 to TRBJ2-3, with TRBD2 matching 8 bases. Germline-derived CDR1 and CDR2 are SQVTM and ANQGSEA. The CDR3 is 14 amino acids. With V trimmed by 4 bases and J by 3 bases, 6 bases remained unmatched. The CDR3 DNA is TGCAGCGTTGCGGGGGGGCCTTGGACAGATACGCAGTATTTT. Translating gives CSVAGGPWTDTQYF.

The table lists this clonotype with many counts. V usage is TRBV20-1 and J usage is TRBJ2-7; D possibly corresponds to TRBD2 (5 bases). The V end lost 0 bases, the J end lost 2 bases, and 14 bases lay between the germline ends. Germline CDR1 is DFQATT and CDR2 is SNEGSKA (reference sequence). The CDR3 runs to 15 residues. The CDR3 here is CSARDTQRMPYEQYF. The CDR3, as DNA: TGCAGTGCTAGAGATACCCAGCGGATGCCCTACGAGCAGTACTTC.

Only a few counts were recorded for this clonotype. CDR3 in DNA: TGTGCCAGCAGTTTGACTAGCGGGGGCCATCCCTACAATGAGCAGTTCTTC. Protein: CASSLTSGGHPYNEQFF. The V call is TRBV6-5, the J call TRBJ2-1, with TRBD2 matching 12 bases. The CDR3 totals 17 residues. The J segment lost 2 bases and the V segment lost 4 bases, leaving 6 bases of the junction unmatched. Germline V gene lookup returns CDR1 MNHEY and CDR2 SVGAGI.

This clonotype was seen only a few times. This sequence joins TRBV6-1 and TRBJ1-2, with 10 nucleotides matching TRBD1. The CDR3 spans 16 residues. Germline values: CDR1 MNHNS, CDR2 SASEGT. V lost 2 bases and J lost 2; bases outside the gene matches: 5. This chain's CDR3 is CASSETLGQGNYGYTF. The CDR3 DNA reads TGTGCCAGCAGTGAAACCTTGGGACAGGGGAACTATGGCTACACCTTC.